This T cell receptor (beta chain) was profiled in a study of blood T cell repertoires in COVID-19. Study-level information: T cells, B-cell-depleted T cells, or PBMCs supplied cDNA or gDNA.

The CDR3 is 16 amino acids. V shed 2 bases, J shed 0 bases, and the junction held 7 bases outside the gene matches. Germline-derived CDR1 and CDR2 are SGHDT and YYEEEE. In the original processing: By means of reference gene primer amplification, nucleated cell counts were estimated. Using immunoSEQ multiplex PCR, the repertoire was profiled, and TCRdb retains in-frame clones only, with some absent. Clonal size and the V and J genes are those of that table, whereas D and trimming came from the DNA. The sample includes roughly 140,000 clones, about 80% of them seen just once. The chain has TRBV5-6 and TRBJ1-1; 7 bases agree with TRBD1. Sequencing input: peripheral blood. The receptor was derived from a human donor in a cohort sampled during active COVID-19. The CDR3 protein is CASSLTGVSMNTEAFF. DNA of the CDR3: TGTGCCAGCAGCTTAACAGGGGTTTCTATGAACACTGAAGCTTTCTTT.